This TCR beta chain was retrieved from a study of vaccination effects on CD4 cells after COVID-19 (dated by TCRdb to between 2021 and 2024). Looking at the study overall: Participants received two doses of either the BNT162b2 or the mRNA-1273 mRNA SARS-CoV-2 vaccine. A total of around eleven COVID-19 convalescent patients and several SARS-CoV-2-naive healthy vaccine recipients were included in the full study. In the study, cultures from other donors were sequenced using the Oncomine TCR Beta short-read assay on an Illumina iSeq 100. SARS-CoV-2 spike-specific CD4+ TCR repertoires were compared before and after mRNA vaccination in COVID-19 convalescent patients and in infection-naive vaccine recipients.

A distance of 14 bases separates the germline ends of V and J, which lose 4 bases and 2 bases respectively. CDR1 SQVTM and CDR2 ANQGSEA are derived from the germline V gene. Counted from cysteine to phenylalanine, this CDR3 has 14 amino acids. The kept DNA is CDR3 alone, 42 bases in frame from the first base. Beyond this particular receptor, the publication reports: The study was limited by a small number of convalescent patients and lacked early post-infection timepoints. Among healthy vaccine recipients, nearly all vaccine-induced clones were SARS-CoV-2 mono-reactive, and only 1 of 255 was cross-reactive with common cold coronaviruses. Marked clonal contraction was observed in both infection-induced and vaccine-induced clones at late post-vaccination timepoints, consistent with waning T cell responses.

In the ViraFEST assay, PBMC were stimulated with viral peptide pools, and TCR sequencing was then used to find antigen-specific CD4+ T cell clonotypes based on their expansion. After about 10 days of culture, CD4+ T cells were isolated with the EasySep CD4+ T cell isolation kit. Healthy vaccine recipients had no prior SARS-CoV-2 infection, confirmed by negative nucleocapsid antibodies before and after vaccination. Two million PBMC per well were cultured in IMDM with about 5.1% human AB serum, 9 to 10 IU/ml IL-2 and gentamicin, plus 10 ug/ml peptides. Half of the culture medium was replaced with fresh IL-2-containing medium on days 3 and 7. Unless noted otherwise, every peptide stimulation condition was cultured in triplicate wells. PBMC were separated from whole blood using Ficoll-Paque Plus gradient centrifugation and were then either cryopreserved at -140C or used fresh. Overlapping peptide pools spanned the spike proteins of SARS-CoV-2 and the common cold coronaviruses HCoV-NL63, HCoV-OC43 and HCoV-229E. The QIAamp micro DNA kit was used to extract genomic DNA from the cultured CD4+ T cells.

Library creation used the immunoSEQ multiplex PCR assay. DNA from the cultured, isolated CD4+ T cells was subjected to TCR beta CDR3 sequencing. Regarding the original processing steps: The analysis removed non-productive TCR sequences, trimmed reads to the CDR3 region, and retained only CDR3s that were 7 or more amino acids long. Antigen-specific clonotypes were identified with the MANAFEST web app by comparing expansion in peptide wells against reference cultures. To be called positive, a clone needed expansion at FDR<0.05 compared with the reference and with all other wells, an odds ratio greater than 5, and a frequency greater than 0.1% in two replicate wells. Cross-reactive clonotypes were defined as significantly expanded in SARS-CoV-2 spike wells and in at least one common cold coronavirus spike condition. Levenshtein distance calculated with the stringdist R package was used to assess CDR3 similarity, and unrooted trees were constructed with ape in R 3.6.1. The table was pulled from immuneACCESS by TCRdb, which kept in-frame rearrangements only. Such tables lose some clones; where checked, under half of the loss comes from unresolved V genes, and the rest has no known cause. V, J and clone size are those of that table, while D and trimming were read from the DNA. For this sample the table gives just under 45,000 clones, of which roughly four fifths were detected only once. The leading ten clones occupy about 10% of the sample.

As for this clone: There is no known antigen for this receptor. No qualities accompany the bases; no much larger clone lies one base away.

Sequencing was performed on CD4+ T cells from PBMCs cultured with SARS-CoV-2 spike peptides, taken before COVID-19 vaccination. The cell subset or site label of this sample denotes: SARS-CoV-2 spike overlapping peptide pool stimulation. The sequence came from a human donor who received a COVID-19 vaccine. Recombination linked TRBV29-1 to TRBJ2-5; no D gene can be assigned with confidence. The DNA is TGCAGCGTTGTCGGCCGGATTCATCAAGAGACCCAGTACTTC. This translates into CSVVGRIHQETQYF.